This T cell receptor beta chain derives from a study of CD8+ T cells in alopecia areata. This clone was recorded a few times. Its antigen is undetermined. The CDR3 contains 14 residues. CDR1 and CDR2 (germline): MDHEN, SYDVKM. V dropped 2 bases and J dropped 3; count of bases not matched to a gene: 3. Study-wide findings and caveats: When scalp samples are sequenced, resident alphabeta T cells of normal skin are also captured. Higher clonality than in normal scalp was seen in lesional scalp, especially alopecia totalis/universalis.

Extraction of RNA preceded its reverse transcription into cDNA, which served as the sequencing template. Profiling relied on immunoSEQ multiplex PCR, and the TCRdb table lists in-frame clones only, not all of them. Seen here are around 29,000 clones, 60% to 85% observed once, and the top ten hold around 19%. V is TRBV28 and J is TRBJ2-7; 8 nucleotides agree with TRBD2. This clonotype was obtained from a human donor with alopecia areata. Sequenced input: NKG2D-low CD8+ T cells sorted from blood. The CDR3 sequence: CASSLAGGYYEQYF. As DNA, the CDR3 is TGTGCCAGCAGTTTAGCGGGAGGATACTACGAGCAGTACTTC.